This T cell receptor (beta chain) was documented in a study of cytomegalovirus exposure and HLA in healthy donors. In the study overall: Around 86 million unique TCRs, all from HLA-typed donors, were included in an early release of the data.

In the case of this clone: The antigen is undetermined.

Study observations and caveats: Upon later analysis, TCR association rates were observed to vary by HLA locus, being highest for DRB1 and lowest for HLA-C. What TCR beta sequences reportedly achieved was accurate prediction of HLA-A and HLA-B alleles in most subjects. Rarity marked most TCR sequences, yet some public TCRs occurred in many donors.

The PCR had 60 Vbeta and 13 Jbeta primers. This table comes from immunoSEQ multiplex PCR, and its TCRdb copy is limited to in-frame clones, with some not included. The data contain some 130,000 clones, roughly 80% of them singletons. Germline trimming cut 6 bases from V and 4 bases from J; bases unmatched to any gene: 6. CDR1 MNHNS and CDR2 SASEGT come from the germline V gene. The CDR3 has 14 residues. Sequencing was performed on PBMCs. The receptor's source is a woman in her 30s in good health and CMV-seropositive. The V and J genes are TRBV6-1 and TRBJ2-7; TRBD1 aligns across 10 bases. As DNA, the CDR3 is TGTGCCAGCAGCAGAGGACAGGGGGGATACGAGCAGTACTTC. Protein product: CASSRGQGGYEQYF.